The 30 T cell receptor beta chains below come from one sample, sequenced in a study of T-cell reconstitution after alpha-beta-depleted transplantation in children. For TCRbeta, the library was prepared with unique molecular identifiers. TCRdb ran MiXCR on the PCR reads and lists one entry per CDR3 protein. The sample yields some 200,000 distinct CDR3 sequences, about 6.6% seen once. The starting material was PBMCs, obtained before TCRalphabeta/CD19-depleted stem cell transplant. The receptors were sampled from a boy aged 2 to 10 with acute lymphoblastic leukemia, due to receive a stem cell transplant.

As for this clonotype: The germline gene is not matched at one end of the junction; a read error may be the cause. V is TRBV5-1 and J is TRBJ2-1; 11 positions match TRBD2. The CDR3 runs 15 residues. Germline CDR1 and CDR2: SGHRS and YFSETQ. This CDR3 is CASSPTGLAAYEQLF. The CDR3 DNA is TGCGCCAGCAGCCCTACGGGACTAGCGGCCTATGAGCAGCTCTTC.

The chain is built from TRBV4-3 and TRBJ1-2; D not certain. Trimming removed 1 base at V and 3 bases at J, with 9 bases between. Looked up from germline, CDR1 is LGHNA and CDR2 is YSLEER. The CDR3 has 14 residues. The CDR3 region is CASSQGYRDYGYTF. CDR3 nucleotide sequence: TGCGCCAGCAGCCAAGGGTACAGAGACTATGGCTACACCTTC.

Many counts were recorded for this clonotype. The chain links TRBV20-1 to TRBJ2-1; 9 positions agree with TRBD2. CDR3 length: 14 amino acids. V lost 4 bases, J lost 3 bases, and 4 bases stayed unmatched. CDR1 and CDR2 from the germline V gene are DFQATT and SNEGSKA (reference sequence). The DNA for the CDR3 is TGCAGTGCTATTAGCGGGAGTTTCTACAATGAGCAGTTCTTC. This gives the protein CSAISGSFYNEQFF.

The table lists this clonotype with many counts. At one of its ends the junction is not consistent with the germline gene, which may arise from a read error. V usage is TRBV5-1 and J usage is TRBJ2-7; unclear D gene. Germline V gives CDR1 SGHRS, CDR2 YFSETQ. The CDR3 runs 11 residues. This CDR3 reads CASSLDYEQYF. CDR3 sequence (DNA): TGTGCCAGCAGCTTGGACTACGAGCAGTACTTC.

This clonotype was detected many times. V gene TRBV6-5 combines with J gene TRBJ1-2; TRBD1 matches at 9 bases. The CDR3 contains 14 residues. The junction had 8 bases not matched to a gene; V was cut back by 8 bases and J by 4 bases. Germline values: CDR1 MNHEY, CDR2 SVGAGI. The CDR3 loop reads CASGFATGGYGYTF. In nucleotides, the CDR3 is TGTGCCAGCGGATTTGCGACAGGGGGCTATGGCTACACCTTC.

This clonotype was counted ten times or more. This chain links TRBV29-1 with TRBJ1-3; 7 positions match TRBD1. The trim removed 7 bases at V and 0 bases at J, leaving 9 bases unmatched. Germline V gene data show CDR1 as SQVTM and CDR2 as ANQGSEA. The CDR3 totals 15 residues. CDR3 region: CSATGAQLSGNTIYF. The DNA of the CDR3 is TGCAGCGCTACAGGGGCTCAACTCTCTGGAAACACCATATATTTT.

This clonotype showed up many times. The chain joins TRBV27 to TRBJ2-5; 7 bases are shared with TRBD1. Losses at the gene ends were 5 bases for V and 7 bases for J; bases not matched to a gene: 13. CDR3 length: 15 residues. Looked up from germline, CDR1 is MNHEY and CDR2 is SMNVEV (reference sequence). CDR3 in amino acids: CASSPTIGGLGTQYF. For the CDR3, the DNA is TGTGCCAGCAGTCCCACTATAGGGGGCCTGGGGACCCAGTACTTC.

This clonotype was detected many times. V and J are TRBV29-1 and TRBJ2-7; weak D call: TRBD2 (6 bases). Germline assignment: CDR1 SQVTM and CDR2 ANQGSEA. Deletions cut 5 bases from V and 6 bases from J, with 11 bases between. This CDR3 comprises 11 residues. The CDR3 loop reads CSVQPGSEQYF. CDR3 nucleotides: TGCAGCGTTCAGCCCGGGAGCGAGCAGTACTTC.

This clonotype appeared many times. V usage is TRBV12-3 or TRBV12-4 and J usage is TRBJ2-1, with TRBD2 matching 9 bases. Trimming at V came to 7 bases and at J to 2 bases, leaving 6 bases not matched to a gene. CDR3 length equals 15 residues. This chain's CDR3 is CASTSTSGTYNEQFF. In nucleotides, the CDR3 is TGTGCCAGCACTTCGACTAGCGGAACCTACAATGAGCAGTTCTTC.

In its sample, this clonotype was seen many times. The rearrangement links TRBV6-1 to TRBJ2-1; 7 positions match TRBD2. V trimming: 6 bases; J trimming: 2 bases; junction bases outside the gene matches: 4. The germline V gene has CDR1 MNHNS and CDR2 SASEGT. This CDR3 has 14 residues. The chain's CDR3 is CASRIAGPYNEQFF. The CDR3 nucleotides are TGTGCCAGCAGAATAGCGGGTCCCTACAATGAGCAGTTCTTC.

This clonotype was recorded at least ten times. The chain couples TRBV27 to TRBJ2-5; the match to TRBD2 covers 11 bases. Per germline, CDR1 MNHEY and CDR2 SMNVEV (reference sequence). With V trimmed by 5 bases and J by 3 bases, 2 bases remained unmatched. This CDR3 region has 14 residues. The CDR3 is CASSILAGEETQYF. DNA of the CDR3: TGTGCCAGCAGTATACTAGCGGGGGAAGAGACCCAGTACTTC.

At least ten counts were recorded for this clonotype. The J gene is TRBJ2-1, the V gene TRBV5-1; 7 bases fit TRBD1. Germline V gene data show CDR1 as SGHRS and CDR2 as YFSETQ. This CDR3 has 18 amino acids. V lost 3 bases and J lost 3; bases outside the gene matches: 15. In DNA form, the CDR3 reads TGCGCCAGCAGCTGGTACCCTCCGACAGGGCACAACTACAATGAGCAGTTCTTC. Residues: CASSWYPPTGHNYNEQFF.

Many counts were recorded for this clonotype. CDR3 DNA: TGTGCCAGCAGCGCTTCGGACGGATACTATGGCTACACCTTC. Translating gives CASSASDGYYGYTF. The chain recombines TRBV7-9 with TRBJ1-2; D is undetermined. This CDR3 has 14 amino acids. The V gene lost 5 bases and the J gene lost 3 bases, with 13 bases spanning the gap. In germline, CDR1 is SEHNR, CDR2 FQNEAQ (reference sequence). The full variable domain, in which reference TRBV7-9 and TRBJ1-2 provide the parts outside the CDR3, is DTGVSQNPRHKITKRGQNVTFRCDPISEHNRLYWYRQTLGQGPEFLTYFQNEAQLEKSRLLSDRFSAERPKGSFSTLEIQRTEQGDSAMYLCASSASDGYYGYTFGSGTRLTVV.

This clonotype was picked up a small number of times. The chain links TRBV12-3 or TRBV12-4 to TRBJ2-7, with 10 positions matching TRBD2. Trimming at V came to 2 bases and at J to 4 bases, leaving 14 bases not matched to a gene. CDR3 size: 18 residues. CDR3 DNA sequence: TGTGCCAGCAGTTTAAACATAGCGGGAGGAGGAGGGGATTACGAGCAGTACTTC. Translated: CASSLNIAGGGGDYEQYF.

This clonotype was found many times. The gene calls are TRBV7-9 and TRBJ1-1; the match to TRBD1 covers 9 bases. Unmatched junction bases numbered 3, after V lost 4 bases and J lost 0 bases. Germline lookup yields CDR1 SEHNR and CDR2 FQNEAQ (reference sequence). The CDR3 covers 15 residues. The CDR3 DNA reads as TGTGCCAGCAGCTGGACAGGGGTTGTGAACACTGAAGCTTTCTTT. It specifies CASSWTGVVNTEAFF.

The sample holds many counts of this clonotype. The chain is built from TRBV12-3 or TRBV12-4 and TRBJ2-2; maybe TRBD1 (6 bases). CDR3 length equals 15 residues. Trimming took off 6 bases at V and 1 base at J, with 12 bases between the two ends. The DNA for the CDR3 is TGTGCCAGCAGACCCGGGACACAGAACACCGGGGAGCTGTTTTTT. The encoded protein is CASRPGTQNTGELFF.

The table lists this clonotype with many counts. V usage is TRBV29-1 and J usage is TRBJ1-2; 8 bases align to TRBD1. Trimming cost V 1 base and J 3 bases; bases outside gene matches: 7. Germline loops: CDR1 SQVTM, CDR2 ANQGSEA. This CDR3 spans 15 amino acids. The CDR3 bases are TGCAGCGTTGAAGTCCAGGGGGCTTGGGACTATGGCTACACCTTC. It yields the protein CSVEVQGAWDYGYTF. The full variable domain, with the rest looked up from reference TRBV29-1 and TRBJ1-2, is SAVISQKPSRDICQRGTSLTIQCQVDSQVTMMFWYRQQPGQSLTLIATANQGSEATYESGFVIDKFPISRPNLTFSTLTVSNMSPEDSSIYLCSVEVQGAWDYGYTFGSGTRLTVV.

This clonotype was counted many times. The CDR3 sequence: CASSLDRAVDGYTF. CDR3 sequence (DNA): TGTGCCAGCAGTCTGGACAGGGCAGTCGATGGCTACACCTTC. The V call is TRBV12-3 or TRBV12-4, the J call TRBJ1-2, with 8 positions matching TRBD1. Unmatched junction bases numbered 8, after V lost 5 bases and J lost 6 bases. CDR3 length equals 14 residues.

This clonotype has more than one count but fewer than ten. The rearrangement joins TRBV20-1 to TRBJ2-2, with D perhaps matching TRBD2 (5 bases). This CDR3 comprises 11 residues. Germline V gene lookup returns CDR1 DFQATT and CDR2 SNEGSKA (reference sequence). Trimming removed 6 bases from V and 6 bases from J, with 8 bases in between. The CDR3 DNA reads as TGCAGTGCCCGGACTTCCGGGGAGCTGTTTTTT. Translation: CSARTSGELFF.

This clonotype was counted many times. CDR3 residues: CSVVSGQIPTGELFF. The CDR3 DNA reads as TGCAGCGTTGTATCGGGCCAGATTCCCACCGGGGAGCTGTTTTTT. The chain combines TRBV29-1 with TRBJ2-2; D unresolved. The CDR3 has 15 amino acids. Germline values: CDR1 SQVTM, CDR2 ANQGSEA. V was cut by 4 bases and J by 4 bases, with 16 bases left in between.

This clonotype was detected ten times or more. The gene calls are TRBV29-1 and TRBJ1-2, with TRBD1 identical over 8 bases. Germline CDR1 and CDR2: SQVTM and ANQGSEA. Trimming at V came to 2 bases and at J to 8 bases, leaving 4 bases not matched to a gene. This CDR3 region has 12 residues. The CDR3 sequence is CSVEQGAGGYTF. In nucleotides, the CDR3 is TGCAGCGTTGAACAGGGGGCTGGGGGCTACACCTTC.

This clonotype came up a few times. This chain links TRBV15 with TRBJ1-5; TRBD1 aligns across 9 bases. This CDR3 contains 14 residues. Germline lookup yields CDR1 LNHNV and CDR2 YYDKDF (reference sequence). V trimming: 9 bases; J trimming: 3 bases; junction bases outside the gene matches: 6. The DNA for the CDR3 is TGTGCCACGAGGACAGGGGCACTCAATCAGCCCCAGCATTTT. Its protein product is CATRTGALNQPQHF.

The CDR3 DNA follows: TGTGCCAGCAGTTTCGGGGGACTCGGCACAGATACGCAGTATTTT. The encoded protein is CASSFGGLGTDTQYF. V usage is TRBV28 and J usage is TRBJ2-3; TRBD2 is a possible D gene (6 bases). The V end was cut by 3 bases, the J end by 1 base, with 11 bases between. The CDR3 extends over 15 amino acids. Germline-derived CDR1 and CDR2 are MDHEN and SYDVKM.

This clonotype was seen at least ten times. J is TRBJ2-4 and V is TRBV28; no reliable D call. V lost 6 bases and J lost 0, with 15 bases in between. CDR3 length: 16 residues. Looked up from germline, CDR1 is MDHEN and CDR2 is SYDVKM. The CDR3 bases are TGTGCCAGCAGACCTAGACGGATACTAGCCAAAAACATTCAGTACTTC. It translates to CASRPRRILAKNIQYF. The whole variable domain, filled in from reference TRBV28 and TRBJ2-4, reads DVKVTQSSRYLVKRTGEKVFLECVQDMDHENMFWYRQDPGLGLRLIYFSYDVKMKEKGDIPEGYSVSREKKERFSLILESASTNQTSMYLCASRPRRILAKNIQYFGAGTRLSVL.

This clonotype was recorded a few times. The V call is TRBV3-1, the J call TRBJ2-2, with a tentative D call TRBD1 (6 bases). This CDR3 is built from 14 residues. The V gene's germline CDR1 is LGHDT and CDR2 YNNKEL (reference sequence). V was pared by 0 bases and J by 6 bases, with 8 bases between. The CDR3 sequence: CASSQDRTAGELFF. The CDR3 DNA sequence: TGTGCCAGCAGCCAAGATCGGACAGCCGGGGAGCTGTTTTTT.

This clonotype was counted only a few times. V gene TRBV5-1 combines with J gene TRBJ2-5; D is undetermined. The CDR3 contains 15 residues. Germline CDR1 reads SGHRS; CDR2 reads YFSETQ. The V end was cut by 2 bases, the J end by 5 bases, with 16 bases between. CDR3 coding DNA: TGCGCCAGCAGCTTCGGCCAACATTTAGGGGAGACCCAGTACTTC. Its translation is CASSFGQHLGETQYF.

This clonotype was seen a handful of times. The chain carries TRBV4-3 and TRBJ2-3; the match to TRBD2 covers 9 bases. Germline V gene lookup returns CDR1 LGHNA and CDR2 YSLEER. Germline trimming cut 2 bases from V and 1 base from J; bases unmatched to any gene: 10. The CDR3 has 18 residues. CDR3 sequence: CASSQSSGGFFGTDTQYF. The CDR3, as DNA: TGCGCCAGCAGCCAATCCAGCGGGGGGTTTTTCGGCACAGATACGCAGTATTTT.

V is TRBV2 and J is TRBJ2-1; D gene unclear. The CDR3 covers 11 residues. Per germline, CDR1 SNHLY and CDR2 FYNNEI. Trimming pared 6 bases from V and 14 bases from J, leaving 14 bases between. CDR3 amino acids: CASRVLPAKFF. The CDR3 region has the DNA TGTGCCAGCAGGGTACTTCCGGCCAAGTTCTTC.

This clonotype was counted ten times or more. This rearrangement joins TRBV28 to TRBJ2-2; D tentatively fits TRBD1 or TRBD2 (6 bases each). With 5 bases removed from V and 1 base from J, the gap between germline ends came to 14 bases. Germline V gene data show CDR1 as MDHEN and CDR2 as SYDVKM. The CDR3 is 16 amino acids. The DNA of the CDR3 is TGTGCCAGCAGTCCGTCGGGGGCCGTGAACACCGGGGAGCTGTTTTTT. Amino acids: CASSPSGAVNTGELFF.

This clonotype was counted at least ten times. This chain connects TRBV20-1 to TRBJ2-5; 9 nucleotides match TRBD2. CDR3 length: 17 amino acids. The germline CDR1 and CDR2 sequences are DFQATT and SNEGSKA (reference sequence). V shed 0 bases, J shed 0 bases, and the junction held 8 bases outside the gene matches. The CDR3 DNA sequence: TGCAGTGCTAGAGATCGGACTAGCGATTGGTACCAAGAGACCCAGTACTTC. Its protein product is CSARDRTSDWYQETQYF.